Presented here are 30 T cell receptor beta chains from one specimen sequenced in a study of patients and donors after allogeneic stem cell transplantation. TCRdb reprocessed the RT-PCR reads with MiXCR, giving one entry per CDR3 protein. The table shows 84,000 or so distinct CDR3 sequences, with about 48% occurring only once. The sequenced sample was blood, either unsorted or a sorted T cell fraction (not recorded which). The source is a human donor who was either an allogeneic HSCT recipient or a stem cell or donor lymphocyte infusion donor (not recorded which). It is not recorded whose cells these are; they may come from a transplant donor.

This chain links TRBV5-6 with TRBJ1-2; D is uncertain. The V gene's germline CDR1 is SGHDT and CDR2 YYEEEE. The V end lost 1 base, the J end lost 4 bases, and 11 bases lay between the germline ends. The CDR3 has 14 amino acids. The CDR3 reads CASSLSMVTYGYTF. The CDR3 DNA is TGTGCCAGCAGCTTGTCGATGGTTACCTATGGCTACACCTTC. Using reference TRBV5-6 and TRBJ1-2 for the parts outside the CDR3, the full variable domain is DAGVTQSPTHLIKTRGQQVTLRCSPKSGHDTVSWYQQALGQGPQFIFQYYEEEERQRGNFPDRFSGHQFPNYSSELNVNALLLGDSALYLCASSLSMVTYGYTFGSGTRLTVV.

This clonotype came up a few times. The rearrangement links TRBV20-1 to TRBJ1-2; D gene unclear. Germline values: CDR1 DFQATT, CDR2 SNEGSKA (reference sequence). This CDR3 spans 14 amino acids. Between the trimmed V and J ends, which lost 3 bases and 2 bases, there was a span of 13 bases. The CDR3, as DNA: TGCAGTGCTAGTGCAAGGGCGGTGAACTATGGCTACACCTTC. It codes for CSASARAVNYGYTF.

A few counts support this clonotype. The chain links TRBV7-2 to TRBJ1-5; no firm D call. Trimming took off 5 bases at V and 2 bases at J, with 10 bases between the two ends. Germline loops: CDR1 SGHTA, CDR2 FQGNSA. CDR3 length: 14 residues. The CDR3 loop reads CASSPRGGNQPQHF. In DNA, the CDR3 is TGTGCCAGCAGCCCGCGAGGAGGCAATCAGCCCCAGCATTTT.

The chain recombines TRBV4-3 with TRBJ1-2, with a possible D match to TRBD1 (6 bases). The CDR3 length is 16 residues. Trimming left V 1 base short and J 9 bases short, with 21 bases between. In germline, CDR1 is LGHNA, CDR2 YSLEER. In DNA form, the CDR3 reads TGCGCCAGCAGCCAAGGATTACAGGGAAACGAAGAAAGCTACACCTTC. Translating gives CASSQGLQGNEESYTF.

The CDR3 DNA follows: TGTGCCAGCAGCTTAGACACAGGGAATCAGCCCCAGCATTTT. Its protein is CASSLDTGNQPQHF. The chain uses TRBV7-2 and TRBJ1-5; possibly TRBD1 for D (6 bases). The CDR3 consists of 14 residues. V was shortened by 1 base and J by 4 bases, with 8 bases between the two germline ends. Germline CDR1 and CDR2: SGHTA and FQGNSA. The variable domain in full, with the rest retrieved from reference TRBV7-2 and TRBJ1-5, is GAGVSQSPSNKVTEKGKDVELRCDPISGHTALYWYRQSLGQGLEFLIYFQGNSAPDKSGLPSDRFSAERTGGSVSTLTIQRTQQEDSAVYLCASSLDTGNQPQHFGDGTRLSIL.

This clonotype came up once. The chain joins TRBV20-1 to TRBJ1-3; D call uncertain. V lost 2 bases, J lost 1 base, and 6 bases lay in between. Germline values: CDR1 DFQATT, CDR2 SNEGSKA (reference sequence). The CDR3 length is 13 residues. CDR3 sequence reads: CSARSISGNTIYF. CDR3 in DNA: TGCAGTGCTAGAAGCATTTCTGGAAACACCATATATTTT.

This clonotype was seen more than once but under ten times. The V gene is TRBV7-2, the J gene TRBJ1-5, with D unclear. Germline-derived CDR1 and CDR2 are SGHTA and FQGNSA. V gave up 2 bases and J gave up 3 bases, with 8 bases separating them. The CDR3 has 14 residues. The CDR3, as DNA: TGTGCCAGCAGCTTAACCTCTTACAATCAGCCCCAGCATTTT. Amino acid sequence: CASSLTSYNQPQHF.

This chain links TRBV4-3 with TRBJ1-3; D possibly corresponds to TRBD1 (6 bases). The CDR3 covers 15 residues. Trimming pared 1 base from V and 2 bases from J, leaving 9 bases between. The germline gives CDR1 LGHNA, CDR2 YSLEER. CDR3 loop: CASSQATGAGNTIYF. The DNA of the CDR3 is TGCGCCAGCAGCCAAGCGACAGGCGCTGGAAACACCATATATTTT.

This rearrangement joins TRBV5-1 to TRBJ2-1; D not certain. V shed 4 bases and J shed 9 bases, with 8 bases lying between them. Germline V gene sequence: CDR1 SGHRS, CDR2 YFSETQ. CDR3 length: 11 amino acids. The CDR3 is CASSVKTEQFF. For the CDR3, the DNA is TGCGCCAGCAGCGTCAAGACTGAGCAGTTCTTC.

The gene calls are TRBV29-1 and TRBJ2-7; D not certain. Germline assignment: CDR1 SQVTM and CDR2 ANQGSEA. Trimming stripped 0 bases from V and 5 bases from J, with 8 bases between. The CDR3 contains 12 residues. In DNA, the CDR3 is TGCAGCGTTGAAGATCGGGCGCACGAGCAGTACTTC. Amino acids: CSVEDRAHEQYF.

This clonotype was seen a few times. The chain links TRBV5-1 to TRBJ1-2; TRBD1 aligns across 7 bases. V was clipped by 0 bases and J by 1 base; unmatched bases: 6. The CDR3 is 16 amino acids. Germline V gene sequence: CDR1 SGHRS, CDR2 YFSETQ. The CDR3 DNA reads as TGCGCCAGCAGCTTGGGAAATGGACAGGTTAACTATGGCTACACCTTC. Translating gives CASSLGNGQVNYGYTF.

The V and J genes are TRBV10-3 and TRBJ1-3; unclear D gene. Per germline, CDR1 ENHRY and CDR2 SYGVKD. V lost 2 bases, J lost 1 base, and 9 bases lay in between. The CDR3 length is 15 residues. CDR3 region: CAISEQEKSGNTIYF. CDR3 sequence (DNA): TGTGCCATCAGTGAGCAGGAGAAGTCTGGAAACACCATATATTTT.

This clonotype was observed a few times. V usage is TRBV4-1 and J usage is TRBJ1-5, with D tentatively TRBD1 (5 bases). Deletions cut 0 bases from V and 5 bases from J, with 14 bases between. This CDR3 region has 16 residues. The germline CDR1 and CDR2 sequences are MGHRA and YSYEKL. CDR3 sequence reads: CASSQDSGAGYQPQHF. The CDR3 coding sequence is TGCGCCAGCAGCCAAGACAGCGGGGCGGGGTATCAGCCCCAGCATTTT.

This chain joins TRBV27 and TRBJ2-3, with 10 bases aligning to TRBD1. Germline CDR1 and CDR2: MNHEY and SMNVEV (reference sequence). Trimming cost V 5 bases and J 1 base; bases outside gene matches: 6. The CDR3 runs 16 residues. For the CDR3, the DNA is TGTGCCAGCAGTGGGGACAGGGGACTTCGCACAGATACGCAGTATTTT. Translated: CASSGDRGLRTDTQYF.

The chain recombines TRBV29-1 with TRBJ1-1; a possible D gene is TRBD1 (6 bases). This CDR3 is 15 amino acids long. V lost 4 bases and J 7 bases, leaving 22 bases between the germline ends. From germline, CDR1 is SQVTM and CDR2 ANQGSEA. The CDR3 here is CSVGSGSGHSLEAFF. CDR3 coding DNA: TGCAGCGTTGGATCCGGCTCGGGACACAGCCTTGAAGCTTTCTTT.

This clonotype appeared a few times. The CDR3 nucleotides are TGCAGTGCGCTGACAGGCCCACGGAACACTGAAGCTTTCTTT. Translation: CSALTGPRNTEAFF. The gene calls are TRBV20-1 and TRBJ1-1, with D maybe TRBD1 (6 bases). Germline V lookup: CDR1 DFQATT, CDR2 SNEGSKA (reference sequence). The V gene lost 6 bases and the J gene lost 1 base, with 15 bases spanning the gap. This CDR3 contains 14 residues.

This clonotype was counted a few times. The DNA for the CDR3 is TGCGCCAGCAGCCTTTACCGGACCGCCGAGCTCTCCTACGAGCAGTACTTC. This translates into CASSLYRTAELSYEQYF. The rearrangement joins TRBV4-3 to TRBJ2-7; D unresolved. The ends were cut back, 4 bases at V and 0 bases at J, with 19 bases in the middle. The CDR3 contains 17 residues. Germline CDR1 and CDR2: LGHNA and YSLEER.

The rearrangement joins TRBV5-1 to TRBJ1-1, with TRBD1 identical over 9 bases. Germline V gene sequence: CDR1 SGHRS, CDR2 YFSETQ. Trimming at V came to 0 bases and at J to 5 bases, leaving 5 bases not matched to a gene. The CDR3 extends over 15 amino acids. The CDR3 reads CASSLAGQGWTEAFF. The CDR3 DNA is TGCGCCAGCAGCTTGGCGGGACAGGGTTGGACTGAAGCTTTCTTT.

The V and J genes are TRBV28 and TRBJ2-7; TRBD2 agrees at 8 bases. The CDR3 sequence is 15 residues long. Germline CDR1 and CDR2: MDHEN and SYDVKM. Unmatched junction bases numbered 12, after V lost 7 bases and J lost 4 bases. CDR3 DNA: TGTGCCAGCACTCTAGTGCGGGAGGACCGATACGAGCAGTACTTC. As protein: CASTLVREDRYEQYF.

The rearrangement uses TRBV4-2 and TRBJ2-2; D remains ambiguous. CDR3 size: 15 residues. V was pared by 0 bases and J by 0 bases, with 5 bases between. The germline gives CDR1 LGHNA, CDR2 YNFKEQ. In DNA, the CDR3 is TGTGCCAGCAGCCAAGATCGCCCGAACACCGGGGAGCTGTTTTTT. Translation gives CASSQDRPNTGELFF.

This clonotype was seen a few times. This rearrangement joins TRBV4-3 to TRBJ1-2, with D uncertain. V lost 0 bases and J 8 bases, leaving 13 bases between the germline ends. There are 14 residues in the CDR3. Germline CDR1 and CDR2: LGHNA and YSLEER. This CDR3 reads CASSQDRAVWGYTF. CDR3 nucleotide sequence: TGCGCCAGCAGCCAAGATCGGGCAGTCTGGGGCTACACCTTC.

Points on this clonotype: Since the CDR3 does not end with the conserved phenylalanine or tryptophan, this likely comes from a read error. The rearrangement links TRBV20-1 to TRBJ1-6; TRBD1 is a possible D gene (5 bases). The CDR3 is made up of 16 amino acids. Trimming stripped 3 bases from V and 7 bases from J, with 19 bases between. The germline CDR1 and CDR2 sequences are DFQATT and SNEGSKA (reference sequence). The CDR3 loop is CSASPPQGLRNSPLHL. CDR3 in DNA: TGCAGTGCTAGCCCCCCCCAGGGACTTCGCAATTCACCCCTCCACCTT.

This clonotype appeared a single time. V and J are TRBV11-2 and TRBJ2-1, with 11 bases identical to TRBD2. The CDR3 spans 14 residues. The V gene's germline CDR1 is SGHAT and CDR2 FQNNGV. The V segment lost 4 bases and the J segment 7 bases; nucleotides outside the gene matches: 3. CDR3 sequence (DNA): TGTGCCAGCAGCTCTCTAGCGGGGGGAAATGAGCAGTTCTTC. It codes for CASSSLAGGNEQFF.

This clonotype was counted a few times. The gene calls are TRBV6-5 and TRBJ1-6; D remains ambiguous. Germline-derived CDR1 and CDR2 are MNHEY and SVGAGI. This CDR3 has 16 residues. V dropped 5 bases and J dropped 4 bases, with 15 bases sitting between them. CDR3 amino acids: CASSLGRSHYNSPLHF. The CDR3 bases are TGTGCCAGCAGTCTCGGACGGTCGCATTATAATTCACCCCTCCACTTT.

The V and J genes are TRBV9 and TRBJ1-2; D not resolved. Germline loops: CDR1 SGDLS, CDR2 YYNGEE. Trimming removed 0 bases at V and 4 bases at J, with 13 bases between. The CDR3 has 15 amino acids. CDR3 DNA: TGTGCCAGCAGCGTAGATGACGAGCATCCCTATGGCTACACCTTC. Translated, it gives CASSVDDEHPYGYTF. Together with reference TRBV9 and TRBJ1-2, the CDR3 gives the full variable domain: DSGVTQTPKHLITATGQRVTLRCSPRSGDLSVYWYQQSLDQGLQFLIQYYNGEERAKGNILERFSAQQFPDLHSELNLSSLELGDSALYFCASSVDDEHPYGYTFGSGTRLTVV.

The table lists this clonotype with many counts. The chain combines TRBV18 with TRBJ1-5; the D is unclear. The germline gives CDR1 KGHSH, CDR2 LQKENI. This CDR3 comprises 12 residues. V lost 8 bases, J lost 2 bases, and 7 bases lay in between. CDR3: CASSPGNQPQHF. The CDR3 DNA reads TGTGCCAGCAGCCCCGGCAATCAGCCCCAGCATTTT.

The rearrangement joins TRBV5-1 to TRBJ1-4, with D unclear. Germline assignment: CDR1 SGHRS and CDR2 YFSETQ. Trimming cost V 0 bases and J 8 bases, with 11 bases left between them. The CDR3 is 14 amino acids. The CDR3 region has the DNA TGCGCCAGCAGCTTGGATAGGGTTGGAGAAAAACTGTTTTTT. Residues: CASSLDRVGEKLFF.

There are a few counts of this clonotype. The V call is TRBV12-3 or TRBV12-4, the J call TRBJ2-5; D assignment may be TRBD1 or TRBD2 (5 bases each). Trimming shortened V by 5 bases and J by 1 base, and 11 bases separated the two germline ends. The CDR3 loop spans 14 amino acids. The CDR3 DNA follows: TGTGCCAGCAGTCCTTGGGACGGCCAAGAGACCCAGTACTTC. This sequence encodes CASSPWDGQETQYF.

The chain links TRBV28 to TRBJ1-1; possible D gene TRBD1, 6 bases. The CDR3 is 13 residues long. The V end lost 5 bases, the J end lost 10 bases, and 17 bases lay between the germline ends. In germline, CDR1 is MDHEN, CDR2 SYDVKM. Here the CDR3 DNA reads TGTGCCAGCAGTGGGACACCCCGGGGTGGAGCTTTCTTT. As protein: CASSGTPRGGAFF.

The chain carries TRBV20-1 and TRBJ1-2; D is undetermined. This CDR3 comprises 12 residues. Germline V lookup: CDR1 DFQATT, CDR2 SNEGSKA (reference sequence). V lost 3 bases to trimming and J lost 4 bases, with 9 bases between them. The CDR3, as DNA: TGCAGTGCTAGCGGACCTCCCTATGGCTACACCTTC. This translates into CSASGPPYGYTF.